Given below is one TCR beta chain in context. This specimen belongs to a study of blood T cell repertoires in COVID-19. As for the study in general: Sample material is recorded as cDNA or gDNA derived from T cells, B-cell-depleted T cells, or PBMCs.

Those enrolled, adults aged roughly 18 to 90 years, came from around 24 US areas. In the original analysis: Researchers report that nucleated cell counts were estimated from reference gene primer amplification. Clones were read by immunoSEQ multiplex PCR, and TCRdb kept only the in-frame ones, dropping some. The V and J calls and the clone size are those of that table, but D and trimming were determined from the DNA. Here the sample spans some 350,000 clones, 70% to 90% being singletons. The germline gives CDR1 LNHDA, CDR2 SQIVND (reference sequence). The CDR3 is made up of 13 amino acids. V was shortened by 3 bases and J by 8 bases, with 13 bases between the two germline ends.

Sequencing was carried out using PBMCs or T cells enriched from blood (not recorded which). The gene calls are TRBV19 and TRBJ1-2; the D is unclear. This receptor was taken from a woman aged 25 to 39 who had recovered from COVID-19. CDR3 DNA sequence: TGTGCCAGTAGTATCGAGAGGGCGTGGGGCTACACCTTC. Amino acids: CASSIERAWGYTF.